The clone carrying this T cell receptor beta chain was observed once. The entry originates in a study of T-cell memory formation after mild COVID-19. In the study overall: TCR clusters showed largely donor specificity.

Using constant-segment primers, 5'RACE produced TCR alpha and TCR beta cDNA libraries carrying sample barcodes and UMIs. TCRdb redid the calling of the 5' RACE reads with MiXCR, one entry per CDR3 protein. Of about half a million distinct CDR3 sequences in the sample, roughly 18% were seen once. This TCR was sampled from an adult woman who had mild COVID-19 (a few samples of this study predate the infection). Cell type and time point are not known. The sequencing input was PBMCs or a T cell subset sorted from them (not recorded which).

CDR3 DNA: TGCAGTGCTAGGGGCAGCCTAGCAACTAATGAAAAACTGTTTTTT. This codes for CSARGSLATNEKLFF. This chain joins TRBV20-1 and TRBJ1-4; D gene ambiguous. Germline assignment: CDR1 DFQATT and CDR2 SNEGSKA (reference sequence). V lost 3 bases, J lost 0 bases, and 11 bases lay in between. The CDR3 sequence is 15 residues long.